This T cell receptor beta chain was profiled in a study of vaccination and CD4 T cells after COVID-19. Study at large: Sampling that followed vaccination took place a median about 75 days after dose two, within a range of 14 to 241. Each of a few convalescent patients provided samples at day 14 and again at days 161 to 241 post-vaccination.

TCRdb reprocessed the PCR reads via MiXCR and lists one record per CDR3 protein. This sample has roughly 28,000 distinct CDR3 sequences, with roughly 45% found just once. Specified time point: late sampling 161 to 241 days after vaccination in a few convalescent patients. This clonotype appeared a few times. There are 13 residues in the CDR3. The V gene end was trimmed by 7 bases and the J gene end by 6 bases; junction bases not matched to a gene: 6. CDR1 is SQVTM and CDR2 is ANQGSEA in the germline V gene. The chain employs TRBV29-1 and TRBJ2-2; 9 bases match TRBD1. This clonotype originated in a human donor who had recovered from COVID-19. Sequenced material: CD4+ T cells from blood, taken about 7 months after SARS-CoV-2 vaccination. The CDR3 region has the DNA TGCAGCGGTGGGACAGGGCCATCCGGGGAGCTGTTTTTT. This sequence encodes CSGGTGPSGELFF.